Listed below are T cell receptor beta chains from one sample, sequenced in a study of Ad26.COV2.S vaccination and SARS-CoV-2 variants. Measured with immunoSEQ multiplex PCR; TCRdb has only the in-frame clones, and not every one. The sample lists 350,000 to 450,000 clones, roughly 90% occurring once. Specimen: peripheral blood, collected in a trial of Ad26.COV2.S vaccine versus placebo. All receptors derive from a person aged 18 to 65 who received the Ad26.COV2.S COVID-19 vaccine or a placebo. CDR3s include the opening cysteine and the closing phenylalanine or tryptophan. The D gene is left open where the match is weak. Clone size is not always given. Where it is, it says once, few, many or a class for expanded clones.

j_call clone_size d_call v_call cdr3_aa cdr3_nt
TRBJ1-4 NA NA TRBV7-9 CASSLGQEINEKLFF TGTGCCAGCAGCTTAGGACAGGAGATCAATGAAAAACTGTTTTTT
TRBJ1-3 NA NA TRBV6-6 CASSYLGVGNTIYF TGTGCCAGCAGTTACCTGGGGGTCGGAAACACCATATATTTT
TRBJ2-7 NA TRBD2 TRBV6-2/TRBV6-3 CASSYGGLAEPYEQYF TGTGCCAGCAGTTACGGGGGACTAGCGGAGCCCTACGAGCAGTACTTC
TRBJ2-3 NA TRBD2 TRBV27 CASRYGGAGDTQYF TGTGCCAGCCGATACGGGGGGGCCGGGGATACGCAGTATTTT
TRBJ1-1 NA NA TRBV19 CASSMGAGVATEAFF TGTGCCAGTAGTATGGGTGCGGGGGTGGCCACTGAAGCTTTCTTT
TRBJ1-4 NA NA TRBV7-9 CASSLVRANEKLFF TGTGCCAGCAGCTTAGTCCGGGCAAATGAAAAACTGTTTTTT
TRBJ1-2 NA TRBD1 TRBV9 CASSVGDSYGYTF TGTGCCAGCAGCGTAGGGGACAGCTATGGCTACACCTTC
TRBJ2-3 once NA TRBV5-1 CASSPGGAGDTQYF TGCGCCAGCAGCCCTGGCGGGGCGGGAGATACGCAGTATTTT
TRBJ1-5 once NA TRBV4-1 CASSPTGTRSNQPQHF TGCGCCAGCAGCCCAACGGGGACGAGGAGCAATCAGCCCCAGCATTTT
TRBJ2-7 NA TRBD1 TRBV28 CASSSTGGIAHEQYF TGTGCCAGCAGTTCAACAGGGGGGATTGCCCACGAGCAGTACTTC
TRBJ2-3 NA TRBD2 TRBV7-6 CASSLPLGGGTDTQYF TGTGCCAGCAGCCTCCCTCTTGGGGGGGGCACAGATACGCAGTATTTT
TRBJ2-7 once TRBD2 TRBV27 CASSLTRPSGVYEQYF TGTGCCAGCAGTCTCACCCGCCCTAGCGGGGTCTACGAGCAGTACTTC
TRBJ2-3 once TRBD1 TRBV24-1 CATSGQGEGDTQYF TGTGCCACCAGTGGACAGGGTGAAGGGGATACGCAGTATTTT
TRBJ1-5 few TRBD1 TRBV4-1 CASSQADALQGMSNQPQHF TGCGCCAGCAGCCAAGCCGATGCTTTACAGGGGATGAGCAATCAGCCCCAGCATTTT
TRBJ2-1 NA NA TRBV30 CAWSSNEQFF TGTGCCTGGAGTTCCAATGAGCAGTTCTTC
TRBJ2-7 NA NA TRBV19 CASSMFPGLGYEQYF TGTGCCAGTAGTATGTTTCCGGGCTTAGGGTACGAGCAGTACTTC
TRBJ2-3 NA TRBD2 TRBV4-1 CASSQFGTTPSTDTQYF TGCGCCAGCAGCCAATTCGGGACTACGCCTAGCACAGATACGCAGTATTTT
TRBJ2-5 NA NA TRBV5-4 CASSFLIGGQETQYF TGTGCCAGCAGCTTTTTGATAGGGGGTCAAGAGACCCAGTACTTC
TRBJ2-1 NA TRBD2 TRBV20-1 CSASSSGGEQFF TGCAGTGCTAGTTCCAGCGGGGGTGAGCAGTTCTTC
TRBJ1-1 NA TRBD1 TRBV7-2 CASTTGALGWANTEAFF TGTGCCAGCACGACAGGGGCCCTCGGCTGGGCGAACACTGAAGCTTTCTTT
TRBJ2-1 NA NA TRBV12-3/TRBV12-4 CASSPQGDEQFF TGTGCCAGCAGCCCGCAAGGCGATGAGCAGTTCTTC
TRBJ2-7 NA NA TRBV15 CATSRDPPADRSPLYEQYF TGTGCCACCAGCAGAGATCCCCCCGCAGACAGGTCGCCCCTCTACGAGCAGTACTTC
TRBJ2-5 NA NA TRBV7-8 CASSLWGRETQYF TGTGCCAGCAGCTTGTGGGGTAGGGAGACCCAGTACTTC
TRBJ2-3 NA TRBD2 TRBV4-3 CASSQETSGGLGGTDTQYF TGCGCCAGCAGCCAAGAGACTAGCGGGGGGCTAGGTGGCACAGATACGCAGTATTTT
TRBJ2-7 NA NA TRBV19 CASSHTQESAYEQYF TGTGCCAGTAGCCACACACAGGAGTCAGCCTACGAGCAGTACTTC
TRBJ2-3 NA TRBD1 TRBV5-1 CASSRLGHRGASTDTQYF TGCGCCAGCAGCCGATTGGGGCACAGGGGGGCTAGCACAGATACGCAGTATTTT
TRBJ2-3 NA NA TRBV6-5 CASSYSRGGDTDTQYF TGTGCCAGCAGTTACTCGCGTGGCGGGGACACAGATACGCAGTATTTT
TRBJ1-1 NA TRBD1 TRBV7-8 CASSPRGTDPNTEAFF TGTGCCAGCAGCCCCAGGGGGACGGACCCGAACACTGAAGCTTTCTTT
TRBJ1-2 NA TRBD1 TRBV30 CAWSSSGTALGVGGYTF TGTGCCTGGAGTTCATCCGGGACAGCCTTAGGAGTGGGGGGCTACACCTTC
TRBJ1-2 NA NA TRBV3-1/TRBV3-2 CASSPMGYFYGYTF TGTGCCAGCAGCCCAATGGGGTATTTTTATGGCTACACCTTC
TRBJ2-6 NA TRBD1 TRBV13 CASSSPNGDRDASGANVLTF TGTGCCAGCAGCTCCCCGAACGGCGACAGGGATGCCTCTGGGGCCAACGTCCTGACTTTC
TRBJ2-7 NA NA TRBV6-2/TRBV6-3 CASSYSPYEQYF TGTGCCAGCAGTTACTCACCCTACGAGCAGTACTTC
TRBJ1-1 NA NA TRBV28 CASSLPYQPGTEAFF TGTGCCAGCAGTTTACCTTATCAACCCGGGACTGAAGCTTTCTTT
TRBJ2-1 NA TRBD2 TRBV4-3 CASSPGGGINEQFF TGCGCCAGCAGCCCGGGGGGGGGCATCAATGAGCAGTTCTTC
TRBJ1-5 once TRBD1 TRBV5-6 CASSSDRGMNNQPQHF TGTGCCAGCAGCTCGGACAGGGGGATGAACAATCAGCCCCAGCATTTT
TRBJ1-6 NA NA TRBV30 CAGRGEYNSPLHF TGTGCCGGACGCGGTGAATATAATTCACCCCTCCACTTT
TRBJ1-3 NA NA TRBV7-2 CASSVGNTIYF TGTGCCAGCAGCGTCGGAAACACCATATATTTT
TRBJ1-4 NA TRBD1 TRBV25-1 CASGLEGAATNEKLFF TGTGCCAGCGGCCTAGAGGGGGCAGCAACTAATGAAAAACTGTTTTTT
TRBJ2-5 NA TRBD1 TRBV7-9 CASSNRDRSYQETQYF TGTGCCAGCAGCAACCGGGACAGATCGTACCAAGAGACCCAGTACTTC
TRBJ1-2 once TRBD1 TRBV3-1/TRBV3-2 CASSLPGTGGYGYTF TGTGCCAGCAGCCTCCCTGGGACAGGGGGCTATGGCTACACCTTC
TRBJ2-1 NA NA TRBV11-3 CASSDNYNEQFF TGTGCCAGCAGCGATAATTACAATGAGCAGTTCTTC
TRBJ1-4 NA NA TRBV4-3 CASSYLSYEKLFF TGCGCCAGCAGCTACTTATCTTATGAAAAACTGTTTTTT
TRBJ1-6 NA NA TRBV2 CASSGQGGFNNSPLHF TGTGCCAGCAGTGGGCAGGGCGGCTTTAATAATTCACCCCTCCACTTT
TRBJ1-5 NA TRBD1 TRBV30 CAWSEGTVNQPQHF TGTGCCTGGAGCGAAGGGACAGTCAATCAGCCCCAGCATTTT
TRBJ2-3 NA NA TRBV9 CASSAGITSTDTQYF TGTGCCAGCAGCGCCGGTATTACTAGCACAGATACGCAGTATTTT
TRBJ2-7 NA NA TRBV30 CAWTPTGATYEQYF TGTGCCTGGACCCCGACAGGAGCAACCTACGAGCAGTACTTC
TRBJ1-5 NA NA TRBV6-2/TRBV6-3 CASSYEQITMEPQHF TGTGCCAGCAGTTACGAACAAATAACTATGGAGCCCCAGCATTTT
TRBJ1-2 once NA TRBV2 CASRTVSYGYTF TGTGCCAGCAGGACAGTCAGCTATGGCTACACCTTC
TRBJ2-5 NA NA TRBV25-1 CASSEGSFRIRETQYF TGTGCCAGCAGTGAAGGCTCTTTTCGGATCCGAGAGACCCAGTACTTC
TRBJ1-1 once NA TRBV7-2 CASSLGVMNTEAFF TGTGCCAGCAGCTTAGGGGTCATGAACACTGAAGCTTTCTTT
TRBJ2-7 NA NA TRBV7-2 CASSSPSWGVRYF TGTGCCAGCAGCTCCCCCTCGTGGGGGGTTAGGTACTTC
TRBJ1-1 NA TRBD1 TRBV28 CASPPGTGAYTEAFF TGTGCCAGCCCACCGGGGACAGGGGCTTACACTGAAGCTTTCTTT
TRBJ2-5 NA TRBD2 TRBV13 CASSSLSGGASETQYF TGTGCCAGCAGCTCGCTTTCGGGGGGAGCCTCGGAGACCCAGTACTTC
TRBJ1-6 NA NA TRBV6-5 CASSKGVVNPLHF TGTGCCAGCAGTAAGGGTGTTGTGAATCCCCTCCACTTT
TRBJ2-3 NA TRBD2 TRBV28 CASSFNRGVTDTQYF TGTGCCAGCAGTTTTAACCGGGGGGTCACAGATACGCAGTATTTT
TRBJ2-7 NA TRBD2 TRBV7-9 CASSSPSASGREQYF TGTGCCAGCAGCTCCCCTAGCGCTAGCGGGCGGGAGCAGTACTTC
TRBJ2-3 NA TRBD2 TRBV7-2 CASSLGLAGTDTQYF TGTGCCAGCAGCTTAGGACTAGCGGGGACAGATACGCAGTATTTT
TRBJ2-7 NA TRBD1 TRBV27 CASSLTAGGLYEQYF TGTGCCAGCAGTTTAACGGCAGGGGGTCTCTACGAGCAGTACTTC
TRBJ2-2 NA NA TRBV6-5 CASTDRDTGELFF TGTGCCAGCACCGATAGGGACACCGGGGAGCTGTTTTTT
TRBJ2-5 NA NA TRBV7-9 CASSLRLTPETQYF TGTGCCAGCAGCTTAAGACTTACCCCGGAGACCCAGTACTTC